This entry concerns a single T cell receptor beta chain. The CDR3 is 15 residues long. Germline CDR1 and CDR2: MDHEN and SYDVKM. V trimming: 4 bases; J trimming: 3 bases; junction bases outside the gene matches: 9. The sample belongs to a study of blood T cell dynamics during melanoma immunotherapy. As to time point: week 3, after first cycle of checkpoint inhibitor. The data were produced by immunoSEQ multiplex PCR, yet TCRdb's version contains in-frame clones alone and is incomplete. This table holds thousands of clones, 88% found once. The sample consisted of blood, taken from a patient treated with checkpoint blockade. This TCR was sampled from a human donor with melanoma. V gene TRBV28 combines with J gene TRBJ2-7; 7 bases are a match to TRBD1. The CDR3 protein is CASSYSGTEVYEQYF. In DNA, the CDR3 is TGTGCCAGCAGTTACTCCGGGACAGAGGTCTACGAGCAGTACTTC.